The 24 T cell receptor beta chains below come from one sample, sequenced in a study of T cell responses to AZD1222 COVID-19 vaccine. Profiling relied on immunoSEQ multiplex PCR, and the TCRdb table lists in-frame clones only, not all of them. This sample has 89,000 or so clones; 80% to 90% occur once, and the top ten carry around 8%. The material sequenced was peripheral blood, taken on day 0 of AZD1222 vaccination. All receptors derive from an adult in good health.

The chain is built from TRBV5-1 and TRBJ2-2, with D uncertain. This CDR3 is built from 14 residues. V was cut by 1 base and J by 4 bases, with 8 bases left in between. Germline V gene sequence: CDR1 SGHRS, CDR2 YFSETQ. Here the CDR3 reads CASSLNVGTGELFF. CDR3 DNA: TGCGCCAGCAGCTTGAACGTTGGCACCGGGGAGCTGTTTTTT.

The J gene is TRBJ2-1, the V gene TRBV5-5, with TRBD1 identical over 9 bases. CDR3 length: 16 amino acids. Germline CDR1 is SGHKS and CDR2 is YYEKEE (reference sequence). V dropped 0 bases and J dropped 1; count of bases not matched to a gene: 2. In DNA, the CDR3 is TGTGCCAGCAGCTTGGCCGGGACAGGGTCCTACAATGAGCAGTTCTTC. Its translation is CASSLAGTGSYNEQFF.

This chain connects TRBV11-3 to TRBJ2-2; D not certain. The CDR3 is 13 residues long. Germline assignment: CDR1 SGHNT and CDR2 YENEEA. The ends were cut back, 5 bases at V and 2 bases at J, with 6 bases in the middle. CDR3 in DNA: TGTGCCAGCAGCCTACTTAACACCGGGGAGCTGTTTTTT. Protein sequence: CASSLLNTGELFF.

The rearrangement uses TRBV5-1 and TRBJ2-2; TRBD1 or TRBD2 may be the D gene (5 bases each). V shed 2 bases and J shed 1 base, with 12 bases lying between them. CDR1 SGHRS and CDR2 YFSETQ come from the germline V gene. The CDR3 contains 16 residues. This CDR3 is CASSFSGTENTGELFF. DNA for the CDR3: TGCGCCAGCAGCTTCTCCGGGACCGAGAACACCGGGGAGCTGTTTTTT.

V and J are TRBV12-5 and TRBJ1-3; no definite D call. V lost 7 bases and J lost 4, with 11 bases in between. The germline V gene encodes CDR1 LGHNT and CDR2 FRNRAP. The CDR3 has 13 residues. The CDR3 here is CASVPRTGNTIYF. CDR3 in DNA: TGTGCTAGTGTTCCTAGGACGGGAAACACCATATATTTT.

In the case of this clone: One junction end disagrees with the germline gene, perhaps due to a read error. The genes are TRBV6-5 and TRBJ1-4; D gene uncertain. Germline V gene sequence: CDR1 MNHEY, CDR2 SVGAGI. The CDR3 sequence is 13 residues long. In DNA, the CDR3 is TGTGCCAGCAGTGACTCCGGTCGGGAAAAACTGTTTTTT. This gives the protein CASSDSGREKLFF.

This clone was recorded once. The V gene is TRBV4-1, the J gene TRBJ1-2; no clear D. V was shortened by 2 bases and J by 4 bases, with 14 bases between the two germline ends. Germline assignment: CDR1 MGHRA and CDR2 YSYEKL. This CDR3 is 15 amino acids long. CDR3 DNA: TGCGCCAGCAGCCAACTGACTATTCTCGGCTATGGCTACACCTTC. Protein sequence: CASSQLTILGYGYTF.

The genes are TRBV18 and TRBJ2-2; D is ambiguous. The CDR3 has 17 residues. Looked up from germline, CDR1 is KGHSH and CDR2 is LQKENI. V lost 2 bases to trimming and J lost 2 bases, with 15 bases between them. The CDR3 region is CASSPFERARNTGELFF. For the CDR3, the DNA is TGTGCCAGCTCACCATTCGAAAGGGCCCGTAACACCGGGGAGCTGTTTTTT.

The rearrangement uses TRBV11-3 and TRBJ2-2; maybe TRBD2 (6 bases). V lost 5 bases and J 1 base, leaving 11 bases between the germline ends. Germline V gives CDR1 SGHNT, CDR2 YENEEA. The length of the CDR3 is 15 residues. The CDR3 loop reads CASSPGGQNTGELFF. CDR3 nucleotide sequence: TGTGCCAGCAGCCCTGGAGGGCAGAACACCGGGGAGCTGTTTTTT.

The chain has TRBV5-1 and TRBJ2-1; 7 nucleotides match TRBD1. Losses at the gene ends were 0 bases for V and 0 bases for J; bases not matched to a gene: 6. This CDR3 region has 17 residues. Per germline, CDR1 SGHRS and CDR2 YFSETQ. CDR3 bases: TGCGCCAGCAGCTTGGGGGACAGCGCGCGCTCCTACAATGAGCAGTTCTTC. Translated: CASSLGDSARSYNEQFF.

The J gene is TRBJ2-5, the V gene TRBV19, with unresolved D. Germline CDR1 is LNHDA and CDR2 is SQIVND (reference sequence). The CDR3 sequence is 15 residues long. V dropped 0 bases and J dropped 4 bases, with 12 bases sitting between them. The chain's CDR3 is CASSIDTNAAETQYF. The CDR3 nucleotides read TGTGCCAGTAGTATAGATACCAATGCCGCAGAGACCCAGTACTTC.

The table lists this clone with a few counts. The V call is TRBV7-2, the J call TRBJ2-7, with TRBD2 matching over 13 bases. The V and J ends lost 5 bases and 3 bases, in that order; junction bases with no gene match: 7. CDR1 is SGHTA, CDR2 FQGNSA, per germline. The CDR3 covers 16 residues. CDR3 protein: CASSPGTSGKIYEQYF. Here the CDR3 DNA reads TGTGCCAGCAGCCCCGGGACTAGCGGGAAAATCTACGAGCAGTACTTC. The entire variable domain, with the rest obtained from reference TRBV7-2 and TRBJ2-7, is as follows: GAGVSQSPSNKVTEKGKDVELRCDPISGHTALYWYRQSLGQGLEFLIYFQGNSAPDKSGLPSDRFSAERTGGSVSTLTIQRTQQEDSAVYLCASSPGTSGKIYEQYFGPGTRLTVT.

The chain carries TRBV5-4 and TRBJ2-5; D uncertain. CDR3 size: 13 residues. Germline CDR1 and CDR2: SGHNT and YYREEE (reference sequence). The V and J ends lost 0 bases and 5 bases respectively, with 8 bases between them. This CDR3 reads CASSLVRQETQYF. CDR3 coding DNA: TGTGCCAGCAGCTTGGTACGTCAGGAGACCCAGTACTTC. Full variable domain (missing parts from reference TRBV5-4 and TRBJ2-5): ETGVTQSPTHLIKTRGQQVTLRCSSQSGHNTVSWYQQALGQGPQFIFQYYREEENGRGNFPPRFSGLQFPNYSSELNVNALELDDSALYLCASSLVRQETQYFGPGTRLLVL.

The table lists this clone with a count of one. This rearrangement joins TRBV9 to TRBJ2-5; 8 positions match TRBD2. Germline values: CDR1 SGDLS, CDR2 YYNGEE. CDR3 length: 16 residues. After removal of 0 bases from V and 4 bases from J, the junction contained 8 bases not matched to a gene. The CDR3 sequence is CASSVGVGRAVETQYF. For the CDR3, the DNA is TGTGCCAGCAGCGTAGGTGTCGGGAGGGCCGTAGAGACCCAGTACTTC.

The table lists this clone with a few counts. The genes are TRBV11-1 and TRBJ2-1; a weak D match, TRBD2 (6 bases). The CDR3 extends over 16 amino acids. The V and J ends lost 0 bases and 0 bases respectively, with 9 bases between them. Germline V CDR1 and CDR2: SGHAT, FQDESV (reference sequence). CDR3 DNA sequence: TGTGCCAGCAGCTTAGCGCTCGGGAGCTCCTACAATGAGCAGTTCTTC. This gives the protein CASSLALGSSYNEQFF.

The chain combines TRBV2 with TRBJ1-1; possibly TRBD1 for D (5 bases). With 7 bases removed from V and 3 bases from J, the gap between germline ends came to 15 bases. Germline CDR1 is SNHLY and CDR2 is FYNNEI. This CDR3 region has 14 residues. CDR3 nucleotides: TGTGCCAGCAATCCGGGAGCAGGGTACACTGAAGCTTTCTTT. This translates into CASNPGAGYTEAFF.

The chain couples TRBV6-1 to TRBJ1-5; maybe TRBD1 (5 bases). This CDR3 contains 14 residues. V was cut by 6 bases and J by 3 bases, with 12 bases left in between. Germline values: CDR1 MNHNS, CDR2 SASEGT. The CDR3 DNA reads as TGTGCCAGCAGCTCGCTAGGGGACAATCAGCCCCAGCATTTT. Protein: CASSSLGDNQPQHF.

This rearrangement joins TRBV30 to TRBJ2-1, with a tentative D call TRBD2 (6 bases). CDR1 and CDR2 from the germline V gene are GTSNPN and SVGIG (reference sequence). CDR3 length: 12 residues. The ends were cut back, 2 bases at V and 9 bases at J, with 11 bases in the middle. CDR3 DNA sequence: TGTGCCTGGAGTTGGTCTAGCGTTGAGCAGTTCTTC. This gives the protein CAWSWSSVEQFF.

This sequence joins TRBV7-9 and TRBJ2-2; D is possibly TRBD2 (5 bases). This CDR3 is 12 amino acids long. V lost 6 bases and J 8 bases, leaving 10 bases between the germline ends. Germline lookup yields CDR1 SEHNR and CDR2 FQNEAQ (reference sequence). The chain's CDR3 is CASSPRGGELFF. DNA for the CDR3: TGTGCCAGCAGTCCTCGGGGAGGGGAGCTGTTTTTT.

The chain uses TRBV11-3 and TRBJ2-7; no clear D gene. Germline-derived CDR1 and CDR2 are SGHNT and YENEEA. V dropped 3 bases and J dropped 1 base, with 16 bases sitting between them. The CDR3 covers 16 residues. CDR3 sequence: CASSFVGTSISYEQYF. For the CDR3, the DNA is TGTGCCAGCAGCTTTGTCGGCACTTCGATTTCCTACGAGCAGTACTTC.

The chain couples TRBV10-3 to TRBJ2-5; D is ambiguous. The CDR3 extends over 13 amino acids. Germline V gene data show CDR1 as ENHRY and CDR2 as SYGVKD. V was clipped by 2 bases and J by 5 bases, with 9 bases between them. The CDR3 nucleotides read TGTGCCATCAGTGAGAAGTTTGTGGAGACCCAGTACTTC. Translating it yields CAISEKFVETQYF.

V is TRBV4-1 and J is TRBJ2-1, with TRBD2 identical over 9 bases. The V gene's germline CDR1 is MGHRA and CDR2 YSYEKL. The V segment lost 1 base and the J segment 6 bases; nucleotides outside the gene matches: 7. The CDR3 covers 16 residues. CDR3 DNA: TGCGCCAGCAGCCAAGCCCCAGCGGGAGGATTCAATGAGCAGTTCTTC. This codes for CASSQAPAGGFNEQFF.

The V gene is TRBV11-2, the J gene TRBJ2-1, with D possibly being TRBD1 (5 bases). The CDR3 consists of 16 residues. V lost 5 bases and J 8 bases, leaving 22 bases between the germline ends. CDR1 SGHAT and CDR2 FQNNGV come from the germline V gene. The CDR3 loop reads CASSTSLGWGRDEQFF. CDR3 DNA sequence: TGTGCCAGCAGCACATCATTAGGATGGGGCCGCGATGAGCAGTTCTTC.

The chain recombines TRBV7-2 with TRBJ1-5; D remains ambiguous. The CDR3 contains 15 residues. Trimming shortened V by 1 base and J by 2 bases, and 9 bases separated the two germline ends. CDR1 SGHTA and CDR2 FQGNSA come from the germline V gene. The CDR3 is CASSLDRAGNQPQHF. CDR3 nucleotides: TGTGCCAGCAGCTTAGATAGGGCTGGCAATCAGCCCCAGCATTTT.